This T cell receptor (beta chain) was recorded in a study of breast tumors, draining lymph nodes, adjacent tissues. Study-wide results and caveats: Data fit most tumor T cells coming from lymph node, expanding in tumor. Compared with lymph nodes, tumors were less diverse; compared with nontumor tissue, more.

Comments on this clonotype: Its antigen is undetermined.

TCRdb fed the multiplex PCR reads into MiXCR, producing one record per CDR3 protein. The repertoire holds approximately 15,000 distinct CDR3 sequences, with approximately 57% as singletons. The sample comprised tumor-adjacent breast tissue. This receptor was identified in a female donor with breast cancer. Some clones in this sample may be carry-over from other donors' samples.

The DNA for the CDR3 is TGTGCCAGCAGCTTAAGGGTTTTTGGGGGCAATCAGCCCCAGCATTTT. It encodes CASSLRVFGGNQPQHF. This chain uses TRBV7-2 with TRBJ1-5; D ambiguous. The CDR3 runs 16 residues. The germline gives CDR1 SGHTA, CDR2 FQGNSA. V lost 2 bases and J lost 2, with 13 bases in between. Full variable domain (outside the CDR3, taken from reference TRBV7-2 and TRBJ1-5): GAGVSQSPSNKVTEKGKDVELRCDPISGHTALYWYRQSLGQGLEFLIYFQGNSAPDKSGLPSDRFSAERTGGSVSTLTIQRTQQEDSAVYLCASSLRVFGGNQPQHFGDGTRLSIL.